This passage covers 13 T cell receptor beta chains from one sample sequenced in a study of CD8+CD57+ T cells in acquired aplastic anemia. The sequenced patients had an expansion of CD8+CD57+ cells seen by flow cytometry. The template for TCR beta VDJ and CDR3 sequence profiling was genomic DNA. One entry per CDR3 protein results from TCRdb running MiXCR on the reads. This sample has roughly 80,000 distinct CDR3 sequences, with roughly three quarters found just once. Material: sorted CD4+, CD8+, or CD8+CD57+ T cells (not recorded which) from PBMCs. These receptors came from a human donor with aplastic anemia.

The chain recombines TRBV28 with TRBJ2-7; 11 bases agree with TRBD2. Trimming took 5 bases from V and 3 from J; bases not matched to a gene: 3. Germline CDR1 and CDR2: MDHEN and SYDVKM. This CDR3 comprises 14 residues. CDR3 sequence reads: CASSPGTSGYEQYF. CDR3 sequence (DNA): TGTGCCAGCAGTCCCGGGACTAGCGGCTACGAGCAGTACTTC.

The rearrangement joins TRBV7-9 to TRBJ2-6; TRBD1 might be the D (6 bases). Trimming left V 10 bases short and J 0 bases short, with 13 bases between. The CDR3 length is 15 residues. Germline CDR1 reads SEHNR; CDR2 reads FQNEAQ (reference sequence). The chain's CDR3 is CAKDRTDSGANVLTF. CDR3 in DNA: TGTGCCAAAGATAGGACAGACTCTGGGGCCAACGTCCTGACTTTC.

V usage is TRBV25-1 and J usage is TRBJ2-7; D possibly matches TRBD1 or TRBD2 (6 bases each). Looked up from germline, CDR1 is MGHDK and CDR2 is SYGVNS. V was shortened by 4 bases and J by 3 bases, with 13 bases between the two germline ends. The length of the CDR3 is 14 residues. CDR3 loop: CASSVGGGNYEQYF. The CDR3 DNA reads as TGTGCCAGCAGTGTTGGAGGGGGGAACTACGAGCAGTACTTC.

This clonotype has only a few counts. The rearrangement joins TRBV7-2 to TRBJ2-7; 7 positions match TRBD2. V trimming: 2 bases; J trimming: 4 bases; junction bases outside the gene matches: 2. This CDR3 is built from 13 residues. CDR1 and CDR2 from the germline V gene are SGHTA and FQGNSA. In nucleotides, the CDR3 is TGTGCCAGCAGCTTAATTAGCGGGTACGAGCAGTACTTC. It specifies CASSLISGYEQYF.

The chain combines TRBV24-1 with TRBJ2-2; weak D call: TRBD2 (5 bases). Germline CDR1 reads KGHDR; CDR2 reads SFDVKD. V was cut by 0 bases and J by 6 bases, with 10 bases left in between. The CDR3 extends over 15 amino acids. This chain's CDR3 is CATSDLEAGSGELFF. DNA of the CDR3: TGTGCCACCAGTGATTTGGAGGCGGGTTCCGGGGAGCTGTTTTTT.

A few counts support this clonotype. The genes are TRBV25-1 and TRBJ2-5, with 9 bases that match TRBD1. In germline, CDR1 is MGHDK, CDR2 SYGVNS. The V segment lost 4 bases and the J segment 4 bases; nucleotides outside the gene matches: 10. The length of the CDR3 is 16 residues. CDR3 bases: TGTGCCAGCAGTGCTACAGGGGGCGGTTGGCGAGAGACCCAGTACTTC. Translating it yields CASSATGGGWRETQYF. The whole variable domain, filled in from reference TRBV25-1 and TRBJ2-5, reads EADIYQTPRYLVIGTGKKITLECSQTMGHDKMYWYQQDPGMELHLIHYSYGVNSTEKGDLSSESTVSRIRTEHFPLTLESARPSHTSQYLCASSATGGGWRETQYFGPGTRLLVL.

The gene calls are TRBV20-1 and TRBJ1-1, with D uncertain. In germline, CDR1 is DFQATT, CDR2 SNEGSKA (reference sequence). This CDR3 spans 11 amino acids. The germline V and J ends were trimmed by 4 bases and 0 bases, with 3 bases remaining between them. CDR3 sequence (DNA): TGCAGTGCTAAGTTGAACACTGAAGCTTTCTTT. As protein: CSAKLNTEAFF.

This sequence joins TRBV15 and TRBJ2-5; D unclear. The V gene's germline CDR1 is LNHNV and CDR2 YYDKDF (reference sequence). This CDR3 has 16 residues. Trimming cost V 0 bases and J 2 bases, with 13 bases left between them. CDR3 sequence: CATSRDIGGTQETQYF. The CDR3 DNA sequence: TGTGCCACCAGCAGAGATATAGGTGGTACTCAAGAGACCCAGTACTTC. The variable domain in full, with the rest retrieved from reference TRBV15 and TRBJ2-5, is DAMVIQNPRYQVTQFGKPVTLSCSQTLNHNVMYWYQQKSSQAPKLLFHYYDKDFNNEADTPDNFQSRRPNTSFCFLDIRSPGLGDTAMYLCATSRDIGGTQETQYFGPGTRLLVL.

This chain joins TRBV10-3 and TRBJ1-2; possible D gene TRBD1, 5 bases. V was trimmed by 4 bases and J by 4 bases, leaving 19 bases between them. This CDR3 is 16 amino acids long. In germline, CDR1 is ENHRY, CDR2 SYGVKD. CDR3 region: CAISVRPGKIFYGYTF. The CDR3 region has the DNA TGTGCCATCAGTGTCCGGCCAGGGAAGATTTTCTATGGCTACACCTTC.

The sample holds one count of this clonotype. V usage is TRBV7-2 and J usage is TRBJ1-1; D not certain. CDR1 and CDR2 from the germline V gene are SGHTA and FQGNSA. This CDR3 is built from 11 residues. V lost 2 bases and J lost 10, with 8 bases in between. This CDR3 reads CASSLLLSAFF. The CDR3, as DNA: TGTGCCAGCAGCTTACTATTGTCAGCTTTCTTT.

This clonotype showed up just a few times. This chain connects TRBV7-9 to TRBJ2-7; the D is unclear. The CDR3 runs 11 residues. CDR1 is SEHNR and CDR2 is FQNEAQ in the germline V gene (reference sequence). Trimming took off 1 base at V and 6 bases at J, with 4 bases between the two ends. This chain's CDR3 is CASSLGIEQYF. For the CDR3, the DNA is TGTGCCAGCAGCTTAGGTATCGAGCAGTACTTC.

This clonotype has a single count. J is TRBJ1-1 and V is TRBV10-3; D gene ambiguous. Trimming left V 2 bases short and J 1 base short, with 8 bases between. CDR1 ENHRY and CDR2 SYGVKD come from the germline V gene. The CDR3 extends over 14 amino acids. The CDR3 bases are TGTGCCATCAGTGAGGCGACGGGGAACACTGAAGCTTTCTTT. Encoded protein: CAISEATGNTEAFF.

The chain joins TRBV15 to TRBJ2-7; no clear D gene. Between the trimmed V and J ends, which lost 4 bases and 5 bases, there was a span of 9 bases. The germline V gene has CDR1 LNHNV and CDR2 YYDKDF (reference sequence). The CDR3 runs to 12 residues. The CDR3 loop reads CATSNQHDEQYF. In DNA form, the CDR3 reads TGTGCCACCAGCAACCAGCATGACGAGCAGTACTTC.